This TCR beta chain came from a study of shared clonotypes between healthy human individuals. Profiling relied on immunoSEQ multiplex PCR, and the TCRdb table lists in-frame clones only, not all of them. The sample shows 1.5 million to 2.5 million clones, approximately 95% of them seen only once. This clone showed up just once. Terminally differentiated effector memory CD45RA+ cells were left out of the naive CD8 fraction, which was CD45RO-negative and positively selected for CCR7. The sequenced sample consisted of naive CD8+ T cells sorted from blood. This sequence was found in a man aged 18 to 35 in good health.

The DNA of the CDR3 is TGTGCCAGCAGGAGGGGGCCGAGTAGCAATCAGCCCCAGCATTTT. It is translated as CASRRGPSSNQPQHF. The chain has TRBV6-1 and TRBJ1-5; 7 bases map to TRBD1. This CDR3 has 15 amino acids. J gave up 0 bases and V 6 bases, and 5 bases lay outside the gene matches. Germline V gene sequence: CDR1 MNHNS, CDR2 SASEGT.